This entry is about one T cell receptor (beta chain). What it binds is not known. These data belong to a study of cytomegalovirus exposure and HLA in healthy donors. General study points: The classifier was said to identify cytomegalovirus status with high specificity and sensitivity. Among the most significant clusters, several appeared linked to common viral pathogens in a later analysis. A later analysis showed TCR association rates differing by HLA locus, peaking at DRB1 and lowest at HLA-C.

This CDR3 contains 15 residues. Germline assignment: CDR1 MDHEN and CDR2 SYDVKM. With V trimmed by 6 bases and J by 3 bases, 6 bases remained unmatched. PCR employed 60 Vbeta and 13 Jbeta primers. Produced via immunoSEQ multiplex PCR; TCRdb's table is partial and in-frame only. The sample includes fewer than 200,000 clones, around 86% seen only once; the top ten take under 1%. The rearrangement links TRBV28 to TRBJ2-3, with 10 bases that match TRBD2. The sequence derives from a girl aged 2 to 10 in good health and CMV-seropositive. The sample comprised PBMCs. The CDR3: CASSSGLARTDTQYF. DNA of the CDR3: TGTGCCAGCAGCTCGGGACTAGCGAGGACAGATACGCAGTATTTT.